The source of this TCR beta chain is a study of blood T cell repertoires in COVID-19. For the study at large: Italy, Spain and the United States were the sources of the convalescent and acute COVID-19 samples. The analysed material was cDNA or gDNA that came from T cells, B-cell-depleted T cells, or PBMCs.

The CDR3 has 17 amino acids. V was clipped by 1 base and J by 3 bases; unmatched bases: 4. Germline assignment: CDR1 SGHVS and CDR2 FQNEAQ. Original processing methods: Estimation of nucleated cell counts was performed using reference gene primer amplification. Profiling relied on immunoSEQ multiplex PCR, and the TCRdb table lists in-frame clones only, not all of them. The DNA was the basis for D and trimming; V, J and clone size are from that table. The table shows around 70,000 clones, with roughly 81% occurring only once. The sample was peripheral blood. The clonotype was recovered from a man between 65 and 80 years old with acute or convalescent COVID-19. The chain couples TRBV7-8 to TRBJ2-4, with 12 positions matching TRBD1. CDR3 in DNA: TGTGCCAGCAGCTTAGGGGACAGGGGGCTTGGCAAAAACATTCAGTACTTC. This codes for CASSLGDRGLGKNIQYF.